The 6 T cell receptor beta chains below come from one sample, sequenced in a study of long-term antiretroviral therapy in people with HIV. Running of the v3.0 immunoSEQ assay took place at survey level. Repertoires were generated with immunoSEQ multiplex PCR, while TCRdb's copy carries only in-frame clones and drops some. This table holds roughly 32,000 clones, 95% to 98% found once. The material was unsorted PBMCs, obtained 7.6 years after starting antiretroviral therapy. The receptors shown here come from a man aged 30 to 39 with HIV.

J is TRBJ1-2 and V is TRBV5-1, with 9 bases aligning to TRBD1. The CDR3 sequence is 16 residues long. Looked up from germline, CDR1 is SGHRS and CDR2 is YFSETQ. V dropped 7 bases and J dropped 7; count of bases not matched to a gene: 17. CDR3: CASSLLSGQGLRGYTF. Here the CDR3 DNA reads TGCGCCAGCTCTCTCCTCTCGGGACAGGGTTTACGTGGCTACACCTTC.

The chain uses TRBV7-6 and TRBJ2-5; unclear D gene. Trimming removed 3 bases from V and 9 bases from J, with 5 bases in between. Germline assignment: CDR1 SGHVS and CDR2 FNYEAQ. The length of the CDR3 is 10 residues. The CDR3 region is CASSFPPQYF. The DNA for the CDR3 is TGTGCCAGCAGCTTTCCACCCCAGTACTTC.

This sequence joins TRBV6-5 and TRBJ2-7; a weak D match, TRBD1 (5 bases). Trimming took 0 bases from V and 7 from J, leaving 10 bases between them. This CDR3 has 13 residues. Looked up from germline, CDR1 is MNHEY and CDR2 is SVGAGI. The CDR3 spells CASSYSGVWEQYF. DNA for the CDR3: TGTGCCAGCAGTTACTCAGGGGTCTGGGAGCAGTACTTC.

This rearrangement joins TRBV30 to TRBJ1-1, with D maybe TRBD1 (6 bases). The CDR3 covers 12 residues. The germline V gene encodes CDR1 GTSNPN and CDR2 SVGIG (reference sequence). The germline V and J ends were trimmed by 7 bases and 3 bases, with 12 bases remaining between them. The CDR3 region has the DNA TGTGCCTTAGGGGGAGAGGACACTGAAGCTTTCTTT. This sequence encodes CALGGEDTEAFF.

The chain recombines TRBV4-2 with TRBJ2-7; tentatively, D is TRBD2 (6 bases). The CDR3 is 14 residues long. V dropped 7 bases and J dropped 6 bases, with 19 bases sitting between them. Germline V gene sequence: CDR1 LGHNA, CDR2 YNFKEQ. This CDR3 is CASTTSVGGGEQYF. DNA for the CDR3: TGTGCCAGCACCACCAGTGTGGGAGGCGGCGAGCAGTACTTC.

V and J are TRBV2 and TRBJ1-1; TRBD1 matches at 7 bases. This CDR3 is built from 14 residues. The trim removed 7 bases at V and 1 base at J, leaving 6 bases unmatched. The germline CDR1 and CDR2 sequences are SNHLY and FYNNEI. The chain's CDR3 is CASIIRTGNTEAFF. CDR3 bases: TGTGCCAGCATAATCCGGACAGGGAACACTGAAGCTTTCTTT.